Below, 3 T cell receptor beta chains from the same sample are listed, as sequenced in a study of blood T cell repertoires in COVID-19. The protocol was immunoSEQ multiplex PCR, while the TCRdb copy is restricted to in-frame clones and leaves out a portion. The data show 70,000 to 95,000 clones, with under 95% seen just once and roughly 4% held by the top ten. Material for sequencing was peripheral blood. The source of these receptors is a woman aged 50 to 65 in a cohort sampled during active COVID-19.

Here the CDR3 DNA reads TGTGCCAGCACCCGACTAGCCGGAACCCACAATGAGCAGTTCTTC. Translation: CASTRLAGTHNEQFF. This sequence joins TRBV11-3 and TRBJ2-1; 7 bases map to TRBD2. The V segment lost 7 bases and the J segment 5 bases; nucleotides outside the gene matches: 11. CDR1 SGHNT and CDR2 YENEEA come from the germline V gene. The CDR3 has 15 amino acids.

The chain joins TRBV27 to TRBJ1-1; 8 positions agree with TRBD1. Germline V gene lookup returns CDR1 MNHEY and CDR2 SMNVEV (reference sequence). V was clipped by 3 bases and J by 5 bases; unmatched bases: 2. The CDR3 is made up of 13 amino acids. The CDR3 here is CASSFRGRTEAFF. CDR3 DNA: TGTGCCAGCAGTTTCAGGGGGCGGACTGAAGCTTTCTTT.

This clone has only one observation. This sequence joins TRBV28 and TRBJ1-1, with 11 bases aligning to TRBD1. The junction had 9 bases not matched to a gene; V was cut back by 6 bases and J by 6 bases. The CDR3 has 15 residues. Germline lookup yields CDR1 MDHEN and CDR2 SYDVKM. Written as DNA, the CDR3 is TGTGCCAGCAGGGTTGGACAGGGGGCGCTTCCTGAAGCTTTCTTT. Its translation: CASRVGQGALPEAFF.